These T cell receptor beta chains were read from a single sample in a study of blood T cell repertoires in COVID-19. This table comes from immunoSEQ multiplex PCR, and its TCRdb copy is limited to in-frame clones, with some not included. The sample gives 300,000 to 400,000 clones, around nine tenths of which show up once; over 0.9% is in the top ten. Material for sequencing was PBMCs or T cells enriched from blood (not recorded which). The receptors were sampled from a woman aged 25 to 39 with acute COVID-19. Both conserved end residues are part of each CDR3. A D gene is named only where the DNA matches it firmly. Size is stated for part of the rows, as once, few or many counts, or as a class when the clone is expanded.

cdr3_nt,cdr3_aa,d_call,j_call,clone_size,v_call
TGTGCCAGCAGCTTTGACCTAGGGGGACGGGGAGAGACCCAGTACTTC,CASSFDLGGRGETQYF,-,TRBJ2-5,-,TRBV7-9
TGTGCCAGCAGTGAAGGTCTGTGGGGGACAGACCTCTATGGCTACACCTTC,CASSEGLWGTDLYGYTF,TRBD1,TRBJ1-2,-,TRBV6-1
TGTGCCAGCTCACCCCTGGGCTACGGAGGCTACACCTTC,CASSPLGYGGYTF,-,TRBJ1-2,-,TRBV18
TGTGCCACCAGCAGAGGAGAGCGGGGGGGCGATTTACAGGAGACCCAGTACTTC,CATSRGERGGDLQETQYF,TRBD2,TRBJ2-5,-,TRBV15
TGTGCCTCGAAGGGGCCCTTAGTACAAGAGACCCAGTACTTC,CASKGPLVQETQYF,-,TRBJ2-5,-,TRBV2
TGTGCCAGCAGCCAAGACGGTGAGCGGGGGGGCGTTTCAGAGACCCAGTACTTC,CASSQDGERGGVSETQYF,TRBD2,TRBJ2-5,-,TRBV3-1/TRBV3-2
TGCAGTGCTAGTCAAGGGGGCAATGAGCAGTTCTTC,CSASQGGNEQFF,-,TRBJ2-1,-,TRBV20-1
TGCGCCAGCAGCTCGAACAGGGACTCACCCCTCCACTTT,CASSSNRDSPLHF,-,TRBJ1-6,-,TRBV5-1
TGTGCCAGCAGCGCGGGGCCCTATAATTCACCCCTCCACTTT,CASSAGPYNSPLHF,-,TRBJ1-6,-,TRBV27
TGTGCCTGGAGTGGACAGGGGACCTACGAGCAGTACTTC,CAWSGQGTYEQYF,TRBD1,TRBJ2-7,-,TRBV30
TGTGCCAGCAGCCTAGGACTAGCGGGGGCCCGGGAGGGGACCCAGTACTTC,CASSLGLAGAREGTQYF,TRBD2,TRBJ2-5,-,TRBV28
TGTGCCTGGCACCAAATTGCAGGGGGCGGCTATGGCTACACCTTC,CAWHQIAGGGYGYTF,TRBD1,TRBJ1-2,few,TRBV30
TGCGCCAGCAGCCAAGATGCGGGGGCCGGGGAGCTGTTTTTT,CASSQDAGAGELFF,TRBD2,TRBJ2-2,-,TRBV4-1
TGTGCCAGCTCAGAAGTACACCCTGGCTACACCTTC,CASSEVHPGYTF,-,TRBJ1-2,-,TRBV18
TGTGCCAGTAGTATAGGAGACAGCTACGAGCAGTACTTC,CASSIGDSYEQYF,-,TRBJ2-7,-,TRBV19
TGTGCCACCTTAACAGGCCCGAGCTCCTACGAGCAGTACTTC,CATLTGPSSYEQYF,-,TRBJ2-7,-,TRBV3-1/TRBV3-2
TGCGCCAGCAAAGGCCCGGGAGCCGGCTACGAGCAGTACTTC,CASKGPGAGYEQYF,-,TRBJ2-7,-,TRBV10-2
TGTGCCAGCAGTTATACAGGGGGCATAGAGTACTTC,CASSYTGGIEYF,TRBD1,TRBJ2-7,-,TRBV12-3/TRBV12-4
TGTGCCAGCTCACCAAGCAGGGGACGAGAGACCCAGTACTTC,CASSPSRGRETQYF,-,TRBJ2-5,-,TRBV18
TGCAGCGTTAGGGGGGGCAATTCCTACGAGCAGTACTTC,CSVRGGNSYEQYF,-,TRBJ2-7,-,TRBV29-1
TGTGCCAGCAGCGTAGTGGGTTCGTGGCGGGCGGAATTCTACGAGCAGTACTTC,CASSVVGSWRAEFYEQYF,-,TRBJ2-7,-,TRBV9
TGTGCCAGCAGCCCATACGCGGGGTTTAATTCACCCCTCCACTTT,CASSPYAGFNSPLHF,-,TRBJ1-6,-,TRBV11-2
TGTGCCAGCAGCTTAGCTCCGGGGGGGCCGGTAGAGACCCAGTACTTC,CASSLAPGGPVETQYF,TRBD2,TRBJ2-5,-,TRBV7-2
TGTGCCAGTAGTACCCCTCAGGGGACAGAAGAACAGCCCCAGCATTTT,CASSTPQGTEEQPQHF,TRBD1,TRBJ1-5,-,TRBV19
TGTGCCAGCTATTCTTACAGGAACACCGGGGAGCTGTTTTTT,CASYSYRNTGELFF,-,TRBJ2-2,once,TRBV27
TGTGCCAGCATTGCGTCAGGGGCTGGCACAGATACGCAGTATTTT,CASIASGAGTDTQYF,-,TRBJ2-3,-,TRBV2
TGTGCCAGCAGACCAACCGGGACAGGGGCTTCACCCCTCCACTTT,CASRPTGTGASPLHF,TRBD1,TRBJ1-6,once,TRBV2
TGTGCCAGCAGCTCCACCCGGGATTCTTCAGCCCTCCACTTT,CASSSTRDSSALHF,-,TRBJ1-6,-,TRBV11-2
TGTGCCAGCAGTTCGACTGCCTACGAGCAGTACTTC,CASSSTAYEQYF,-,TRBJ2-7,-,TRBV7-9
TGTGCCAGCAGCCCTCCAGGCACAGATACGCAGTATTTT,CASSPPGTDTQYF,-,TRBJ2-3,-,TRBV14
TGTGCCATAAGGGGGGGGGATGGTTACGAGCAGTACTTC,CAIRGGDGYEQYF,-,TRBJ2-7,-,TRBV10-3
TGTGCCAGCAGCTTATATGGCGGGGGGACCACCGGGGAGCTGTTTTTT,CASSLYGGGTTGELFF,TRBD2,TRBJ2-2,-,TRBV11-3
TGTGCCAGCAGTGATTCAGGGGGTAGGGAGACCCAGTACTTC,CASSDSGGRETQYF,TRBD1,TRBJ2-5,-,TRBV2
TGTGCCAGTAGTACGCAGGGGATCGACAATGAGCAGTTCTTC,CASSTQGIDNEQFF,-,TRBJ2-1,-,TRBV19
TGTGCCAGCAGGATAGGGACAGGCAATCAGCCCCAGCATTTT,CASRIGTGNQPQHF,TRBD1,TRBJ1-5,-,TRBV2
TGTGCCAGCAGCACAAACAGGGGAGATACGCAGTATTTT,CASSTNRGDTQYF,TRBD1,TRBJ2-3,-,TRBV5-4
TGTGCCAGCAGTTTAGGACAGGGGGGTTATGGCTACACCTTC,CASSLGQGGYGYTF,TRBD1,TRBJ1-2,-,TRBV27
TGTGCCAGCAGCACGGGACAAGGATATGAAGCTTTCTTT,CASSTGQGYEAFF,-,TRBJ1-1,-,TRBV7-2
TGTGCCAGCAGCCTAGCTTTAAACACTGAAGCTTTCTTT,CASSLALNTEAFF,-,TRBJ1-1,-,TRBV9
TGTGCCAGCAGTGTGGGCCAGGGGGCGAGAAATGAGCAGTTCTTC,CASSVGQGARNEQFF,TRBD1,TRBJ2-1,-,TRBV2
TGTGCCACCAGTGATTCCGGGGCGGGGGACACTGAAGCTTTCTTT,CATSDSGAGDTEAFF,-,TRBJ1-1,-,TRBV24-1
TGTGCCAGCAGCTCGGGACAAAATAATTCACCCCTCCACTTT,CASSSGQNNSPLHF,-,TRBJ1-6,-,TRBV5-6
TGTGCCAGCAGCCCCACGCAGGGGGTCATGGAGCAGTTCTTC,CASSPTQGVMEQFF,TRBD1,TRBJ2-1,-,TRBV4-2
TGTGCCAGCAGTTTAGCGGGTGACAGTGAAGCTTTCTTT,CASSLAGDSEAFF,-,TRBJ1-1,-,TRBV12-3/TRBV12-4
TGCAGCTACCGCGGTCCTAGCGGGGGGTCTAGGGATACGCAGTATTTT,CSYRGPSGGSRDTQYF,TRBD2,TRBJ2-3,-,TRBV29-1
TGTGCCAGCAGCTTGGCTCCTACCTACGAGCAGTACTTC,CASSLAPTYEQYF,-,TRBJ2-7,-,TRBV5-4
TGTGCCATACATCTATCCAGTGGAGATTACAATGAGCAGTTCTTC,CAIHLSSGDYNEQFF,-,TRBJ2-1,-,TRBV2
TGTGCCAGCTCACCACTAGCGGGGAATGAGCAGTTCTTC,CASSPLAGNEQFF,TRBD2,TRBJ2-1,-,TRBV18